This T cell receptor (beta chain) comes out of a study of regulatory T cells in long-lasting Graves disease. Whole-study context: Graves' patients with a new diagnosis had received antithyroid drugs under 3 months.

HTBI primers from iRepertoire and Arm-PCR of CDR3 regions yielded the TCR beta libraries. TCRdb re-called the multiplex PCR reads with MiXCR, one entry per CDR3 protein. The sample carries roughly 440,000 distinct CDR3 sequences, about 16% recorded once. Documented time point: newly diagnosed GD, antithyroid drugs for less than 3 months. PBMC RNA was the source of the TCR library. The same specimen was also included in a second study, on T cells in Graves' hyperthyroidism and ophthalmopathy.

The sequence was collected from a young woman with Graves disease. Source: peripheral blood mononuclear cells (PBMCs), taken at new diagnosis, from a patient treated with antithyroid drugs.

The CDR3 DNA sequence: TGTGCCAGCAGCCTACATCCGGGACAGGGGCCGGAATATAGCAATCAGCCCCAGCATTTT. Translating it yields CASSLHPGQGPEYSNQPQHF. The chain uses TRBV7-2 and TRBJ1-5; 10 bases line up with TRBD1. This CDR3 spans 20 amino acids. V shed 5 bases, J shed 0 bases, and the junction held 16 bases outside the gene matches. From germline, CDR1 is SGHTA and CDR2 FQGNSA.